This T cell receptor (beta chain) was profiled in a study of cytomegalovirus exposure and HLA in healthy donors. V was shortened by 5 bases and J by 2 bases, with 12 bases between the two germline ends. Germline V gene sequence: CDR1 MNHEY, CDR2 SVGAGI. This CDR3 has 14 amino acids. With 60 Vbeta and 13 Jbeta primers, the PCR was carried out. Produced via immunoSEQ multiplex PCR; TCRdb's table is partial and in-frame only. The sample contains hundreds of thousands of clones, 80% to 85% of which appear only once. The genes are TRBV6-5 and TRBJ1-2; possible D gene TRBD1, 6 bases. The sequenced material came from PBMCs. This TCR was recovered from a boy between 2 and 10 years old in good health and CMV-seronegative. The CDR3 spells CASSGNGQNYGYTF. CDR3 sequence (DNA): TGTGCCAGCAGTGGGAACGGACAGAACTATGGCTACACCTTC.